Each of the 20 T cell receptor beta chains below was sequenced from the same sample in a study of blood T cell repertoires in COVID-19 (dated by TCRdb to 2018 to 2021). To prepare the library, the immunoSEQ multiplex PCR assay was applied. Entries here come from immuneACCESS through TCRdb and include only in-frame sequences with V and J called. Some clones fail to appear in such tables; in the studies checked, an unresolved V gene covers under half of the shortfall, and the cause of the remainder is unknown. This sample gives just over 650,000 clones in total; 70% to 90% of them show up just once. Approximately 0.3% of the sample belongs to the ten largest clones. Specimen: peripheral blood. The source is a woman aged 18 to 35 with acute or convalescent COVID-19.

The CDR3 region has the DNA TGCGCCAGCAGCTTGGCCAGGGGACAGACCATGAACACTGAAGCTTTCTTT. Residues: CASSLARGQTMNTEAFF. The gene calls are TRBV5-1 and TRBJ1-1; 7 nucleotides align to TRBD1. The germline V gene has CDR1 SGHRS and CDR2 YFSETQ. This CDR3 region has 17 residues. Trimming at V came to 0 bases and at J to 0 bases, leaving 8 bases not matched to a gene.

V is TRBV19 and J is TRBJ1-2; no firm D call. The germline gives CDR1 LNHDA, CDR2 SQIVND (reference sequence). V gave up 3 bases and J gave up 10 bases, with 9 bases separating them. The CDR3 has 11 residues. CDR3 in DNA: TGTGCCAGTAGTATCGGGGTTGTCTACACCTTC. It translates to CASSIGVVYTF.

The chain combines TRBV7-7 with TRBJ2-7; D may be TRBD2 (6 bases). Germline V gene lookup returns CDR1 SSHAT and CDR2 FNYEAQ (reference sequence). The CDR3 has 14 residues. The germline V and J ends were trimmed by 4 bases and 3 bases, with 13 bases remaining between them. The CDR3 is CASSSGPGSYEQYF. CDR3 nucleotide sequence: TGTGCCAGCAGCTCGGGACCCGGGAGCTACGAGCAGTACTTC.

The gene calls are TRBV6-1 and TRBJ1-1, with D uncertain. This CDR3 region has 13 residues. The ends were cut back, 2 bases at V and 4 bases at J, with 8 bases in the middle. Germline values: CDR1 MNHNS, CDR2 SASEGT. CDR3 bases: TGTGCCAGCAGTGAAACGTCGGGCACTGAAGCTTTCTTT. Translated: CASSETSGTEAFF.

With regard to this clone: The same CDR3 also results from other DNA sequences found in this sample. The chain carries TRBV9 and TRBJ2-3; no definite D call. The V end was cut by 0 bases, the J end by 6 bases, with 8 bases between. Germline V gives CDR1 SGDLS, CDR2 YYNGEE. The CDR3 loop spans 13 amino acids. The CDR3 sequence: CASSVVSGDTQYF. CDR3 bases: TGTGCCAGCAGCGTAGTCTCCGGGGATACGCAGTATTTT.

The chain recombines TRBV4-3 with TRBJ2-3, with TRBD1 identical over 8 bases. The CDR3 runs 15 residues. Germline CDR1 LGHNA, CDR2 YSLEER. V shed 4 bases and J 6 bases; nucleotides not matched to a gene: 9. The CDR3 DNA reads TGCGCCAGCAGCCTCAAGACAGGGGAAGGGGATACGCAGTATTTT. This sequence encodes CASSLKTGEGDTQYF.

This clone occurred a few times. The genes are TRBV27 and TRBJ1-4; TRBD1 might be the D (5 bases). This CDR3 is 14 amino acids long. V lost 2 bases to trimming and J lost 5 bases, with 9 bases between them. CDR1 is MNHEY and CDR2 is SMNVEV in the germline V gene (reference sequence). CDR3 protein: CASSLNRPNEKLFF. The CDR3 DNA reads TGTGCCAGCAGTTTAAACAGGCCGAATGAAAAACTGTTTTTT.

Comments on this clone: Its ends do not fully match the called genes, so a read error is possible. V gene TRBV4-3 combines with J gene TRBJ1-2, with 9 bases that match TRBD1. CDR1 and CDR2 (germline): LGHNA, YSLEER. There are 13 residues in the CDR3. CDR3 in amino acids: CASSQSGQGLILF. CDR3 DNA sequence: TGCGCCAGCAGCCAATCGGGACAGGGACTCATTCTCTTC.

The V gene is TRBV4-2, the J gene TRBJ2-1, with 7 bases aligning to TRBD2. The CDR3 is made up of 16 amino acids. Germline V lookup: CDR1 LGHNA, CDR2 YNFKEQ. V gave up 1 base and J gave up 1 base; unmatched junction bases: 4. Here the CDR3 reads CASSQVTGGSYNEQFF. The CDR3 DNA is TGTGCCAGCAGCCAAGTTACCGGGGGGTCCTACAATGAGCAGTTCTTC.

The V gene is TRBV24-1, the J gene TRBJ2-2; possibly TRBD1 for D (6 bases). This CDR3 is built from 15 residues. Germline V gives CDR1 KGHDR, CDR2 SFDVKD. Trimming left V 5 bases short and J 6 bases short, with 15 bases between. CDR3 residues: CATSAVQGMAGELFF. As DNA, the CDR3 is TGTGCCACCAGTGCCGTACAGGGTATGGCCGGGGAGCTGTTTTTT.

The chain employs TRBV19 and TRBJ2-3; possible D gene TRBD1, 6 bases. Looked up from germline, CDR1 is LNHDA and CDR2 is SQIVND (reference sequence). This CDR3 is 15 amino acids long. V dropped 6 bases and J dropped 6 bases, with 19 bases sitting between them. For the CDR3, the DNA is TGTGCCAGTAGCAACAGGGACGGACCTATGGATACGCAGTATTTT. Its translation is CASSNRDGPMDTQYF.

This clone is a singleton in its sample. The CDR3 protein is CASSPWDRNTDTQYF. For the CDR3, the DNA is TGTGCCAGTAGTCCTTGGGACAGGAACACAGATACGCAGTATTTT. The chain has TRBV19 and TRBJ2-3; 8 nucleotides line up with TRBD1. V shed 5 bases and J 2 bases; nucleotides not matched to a gene: 6. Germline CDR1 and CDR2: LNHDA and SQIVND (reference sequence). This CDR3 region has 15 residues.

This clone was recorded once. The rearrangement links TRBV5-1 to TRBJ2-7; 12 bases match TRBD2. This CDR3 region has 15 residues. Trimming cost V 4 bases and J 4 bases; bases outside gene matches: 6. Per germline, CDR1 SGHRS and CDR2 YFSETQ. CDR3 amino acids: CASSSTSGGWYEQYF. CDR3 coding DNA: TGCGCCAGCAGCAGCACTAGCGGGGGGTGGTACGAGCAGTACTTC.

This clone was seen more than once but under ten times. This sequence joins TRBV4-2 and TRBJ2-5; 9 bases map to TRBD2. The CDR3 is made up of 16 amino acids. CDR1 is LGHNA and CDR2 is YNFKEQ in the germline V gene. V was clipped by 0 bases and J by 1 base; unmatched bases: 3. The CDR3 DNA is TGTGCCAGCAGCCAAGACGGGCGGGGGGGCCAAGAGACCCAGTACTTC. As protein: CASSQDGRGGQETQYF.

The chain has TRBV6-5 and TRBJ1-2; 9 bases are a match to TRBD1. The V segment lost 4 bases and the J segment 2 bases; nucleotides outside the gene matches: 8. CDR3 size: 16 residues. CDR1 is MNHEY and CDR2 is SVGAGI in the germline V gene. The CDR3 DNA follows: TGTGCCAGCAGTTCATACAGGGGGCAGAAGAACTATGGCTACACCTTC. Amino acids: CASSSYRGQKNYGYTF.

The chain combines TRBV19 with TRBJ1-2; 7 bases map to TRBD1. This CDR3 region has 14 residues. In germline, CDR1 is LNHDA, CDR2 SQIVND (reference sequence). After removal of 7 bases from V and 4 bases from J, the junction contained 9 bases not matched to a gene. The CDR3 is CASIRTGDLYGYTF. CDR3 DNA sequence: TGTGCCAGTATAAGGACAGGAGACCTCTATGGCTACACCTTC. The full variable domain, completed using reference TRBV19 and TRBJ1-2, is DGGITQSPKYLFRKEGQNVTLSCEQNLNHDAMYWYRQDPGQGLRLIYYSQIVNDFQKGDIAEGYSVSREKKESFPLTVTSAQKNPTAFYLCASIRTGDLYGYTFGSGTRLTVV.

V usage is TRBV4-3 and J usage is TRBJ2-1; 8 positions match TRBD2. Trimming at V came to 1 base and at J to 9 bases, leaving 8 bases not matched to a gene. Germline loops: CDR1 LGHNA, CDR2 YSLEER. CDR3 size: 15 residues. In nucleotides, the CDR3 is TGCGCCAGCAGCCAAGCCACGGGGGGGCGTGTTGAGCAGTTCTTC. Its protein product is CASSQATGGRVEQFF.

The genes are TRBV4-2 and TRBJ1-5; TRBD1 is a possible D gene (6 bases). This CDR3 comprises 13 residues. Trimming stripped 4 bases from V and 7 bases from J, with 11 bases between. Germline V gene data show CDR1 as LGHNA and CDR2 as YNFKEQ. CDR3 loop: CASSLTGQQPQHF. In DNA form, the CDR3 reads TGTGCCAGCAGCCTTACAGGGCAACAGCCCCAGCATTTT.

This chain uses TRBV3-1 (or the pseudogene TRBV3-2) with TRBJ1-5; D uncertain. The CDR3 loop spans 19 amino acids. V gave up 1 base and J gave up 4 bases, with 23 bases separating them. CDR1 is LGHDT, CDR2 YNNKEL, per germline (reference sequence). CDR3 coding DNA: TGTGCCAGCAGCCAAGTTCGGGAAATTAAGGAGGGTGAGAATCAGCCCCAGCATTTT. Its protein is CASSQVREIKEGENQPQHF.

The chain combines TRBV7-2 with TRBJ1-4; 9 bases agree with TRBD1. The V and J ends lost 4 bases and 5 bases, in that order; junction bases with no gene match: 2. The CDR3 spans 14 residues. The germline V gene has CDR1 SGHTA and CDR2 FQGNSA. The CDR3 DNA reads as TGTGCCAGCAGCTCCGGGACAGGGAATGAAAAACTGTTTTTT. Translation gives CASSSGTGNEKLFF.